This T cell receptor beta chain was captured in a study of blood T cell repertoires in COVID-19. Study information: PBMCs, B-cell-depleted T cells, or T cells provided the cDNA or gDNA that made up the material.

Germline V gene lookup returns CDR1 MRHNA and CDR2 SNTAGT. With 5 bases removed from V and 0 bases from J, the gap between germline ends came to 12 bases. The CDR3 length is 15 residues. TCRdb's copy holds only in-frame clones and misses some; the assay was immunoSEQ multiplex PCR. The sample has around 310,000 clones; 85% to 90% are singletons. Material for sequencing was PBMCs or T cells enriched from blood (not recorded which). The rearrangement joins TRBV6-4 to TRBJ2-3, with D tentatively TRBD2 (6 bases). This TCR was recovered from a woman aged 25-40 years who had recovered from COVID-19. CDR3 nucleotide sequence: TGTGCCAGCAGTAGGATGGGGACTAGCACAGATACGCAGTATTTT. Encoded protein: CASSRMGTSTDTQYF.